This T cell receptor (beta chain) was sequenced for a study of T cell responses to AZD1222 COVID-19 vaccine (dated by TCRdb to the early 2020s). As for the study more broadly: AZD1222 recipients whose second dose came at about 4 weeks and those whose second dose came at about 12 weeks were combined into one group, since spike-specific TCR depth and breadth did not differ between the two schedules. Trial participants were enrolled into age subgroups of 18-55, 56-69 and 70-plus years, which contained 148, 28 and 57 TCR-sequenced participants, respectively. A total of approximately 230 trial participants underwent TCR sequencing, of whom nearly 210 received two doses of AZD1222 and about 25 received two doses of the MenACWY control vaccine.

Concerning this clone: Which antigen it targets is not known. No base qualities exist here, and no much larger clone lies one base off it.

The CDR3 regions of human TCRbeta chains were analyzed by immunosequencing. Turning to the authors' computational methods: TCRs in the repertoires were matched against a reference library of SARS-CoV-2-specific TCRs that had been generated with the MIRA antigen-specificity platform. Breadth was defined as the fraction of unique TCRs that were SARS-CoV-2-associated. Depth was defined as the fraction of total T cells that were SARS-CoV-2-associated. Using the MIRA data, each spike-specific TCR was assigned both to the spike region to which the TCR was reactive and to a CD4 or CD8 class. Log10-transformed breadth and depth values were compared by one-way ANOVA with Sidak's multiple comparisons tests. This is the immuneACCESS table as TCRdb keeps it, with only in-frame sequences that have V and J called. A part of the clones is gone; compared with another copy, unresolved V genes explain less than half, and the rest is unexplained. From that table come the V and J calls and clone size; the DNA was used to work out D and trimming. Across this sample there are 95,000 to 100,000 clones, with 90% seen only once. The ten largest clones take up 1.3% of the sample.

Trimming removed 1 base from V and 0 bases from J; the gene matches leave 4 bases unexplained. The CDR3, cysteine through phenylalanine, is 17 amino acids long. Of all the DNA, just the CDR3 is kept, 51 bases in frame from base 1. The germline V gene encodes CDR1 LGHNA and CDR2 YNFKEQ. Paper-wide results and their limitations: The whole spike protein was spanned by vaccine-associated CD4 TCRs, and dominant responses were seen in regions 160-218 and 743-854. Most participants were white British and females outnumbered males, and the authors suggested that clonal diversity may have been underestimated. Conclusions about previously exposed vaccinees are limited, since just a handful of AZD1222 recipients were seropositive for SARS-CoV-2 at baseline. Epitopes outside the regions mutated in the B.1.351 and B.1.1.7 variants were reportedly recognized by nearly half of the unique spike-specific TCRs. The 56-69-year group was small, and its depth increase did not reach significance, likely because of low power. Because no day 14 peak-response samples were available, the repertoires could be characterized only after the peak T cell response. A significant rise in spike-specific TCR breadth and depth was observed after two AZD1222 doses relative to day 0 and relative to MenACWY recipients.

Per the publication, the time point label means: baseline before first vaccination. The vaccinee samples were drawn from two UK trials, COV001 and COV002, one of which was a single-blind randomized controlled phase 2/3 trial testing AZD1222 (ChAdOx1 nCoV-19) in healthy adults. For TCRbeta chain sequencing, PBMC samples from trial participants were taken at day 0 and at day 28 after the second dose. This clonotype was obtained from an adult in good health. Sequenced material: peripheral blood, taken on day 0 of AZD1222 vaccination. This chain is built from TRBV4-2 and TRBJ2-7, and 12 junctional nucleotides match TRBD2. The nucleotides read TGTGCCAGCAGCCAAGGGACTAGCGGGGTGCTCTCCTACGAGCAGTACTTC. Its product reads: CASSQGTSGVLSYEQYF.